A selection of T cell receptor beta chains follows, all from one sample in a study of a mutant IDH1 vaccine in newly diagnosed glioma. Here immunoSEQ multiplex PCR was the method, and the copy in TCRdb shows in-frame clones only, minus some. This table has 30,000 to 40,000 clones, around 80% appearing once. Specimen: PBMCs, collected from a glioma patient treated with radiotherapy, temozolomide or both. Receptor source: a man aged 35-49 years with glioma. Some clones in this sample may be carry-over from other donors' samples. Both conserved end residues are part of each CDR3. The D gene is left open where the match is weak. The listing skips clone size in some rows; elsewhere it reads once, few, many or a size class.

cdr3_length	d_call	clone_size	v_call	j_call	cdr3_aa	cdr3_nt
15	TRBD1	NA	TRBV6-1	TRBJ1-5	CASTTTGVRNQPQHF	TGTGCCAGCACAACTACAGGGGTGCGCAATCAGCCCCAGCATTTT
14	NA	NA	TRBV5-1	TRBJ2-1	CASSSGQIVNEQFF	TGCGCCAGCAGCTCCGGACAGATCGTGAATGAGCAGTTCTTC
21	TRBD2	NA	TRBV5-1	TRBJ2-2	CASSLGTGTSGGPRNTGELFF	TGCGCCAGCAGCTTGGGGACCGGGACTAGCGGGGGCCCTCGTAACACCGGGGAGCTGTTTTTT
14	NA	NA	TRBV10-3	TRBJ1-6	CAIRADRLNSPLHF	TGTGCCATCAGAGCCGACAGATTAAATTCACCCCTCCACTTT
13	NA	NA	TRBV7-6	TRBJ2-7	CASSSGEAYEQYF	TGTGCCAGCAGCTCAGGGGAGGCCTACGAGCAGTACTTC
16	TRBD2	NA	TRBV7-2	TRBJ2-1	CASSLRGGGFYNEQFF	TGTGCCAGCAGCCTGCGGGGCGGGGGGTTCTACAATGAGCAGTTCTTC
14	NA	NA	TRBV11-2	TRBJ1-1	CASSWDPSNTEAFF	TGTGCCAGCAGCTGGGACCCCTCGAATACTGAAGCTTTCTTT
16	NA	NA	TRBV5-1	TRBJ2-2	CASSLARGRATGELFF	TGCGCCAGCAGCTTGGCCAGGGGGAGGGCCACCGGGGAGCTGTTTTTT
14	TRBD1	once	TRBV7-6	TRBJ2-7	CASSLRTGQGVQYF	TGTGCCAGCAGTTTACGGACGGGACAGGGTGTGCAGTACTTC
16	TRBD1	NA	TRBV6-6	TRBJ2-5	CASRSLQGDEQETQYF	TGTGCCAGCAGGTCACTCCAGGGGGACGAACAAGAGACCCAGTACTTC
14	NA	NA	TRBV19	TRBJ1-3	CASSPGASGNTIYF	TGTGCCAGTAGTCCCGGGGCCTCTGGAAACACCATATATTTT
16	NA	NA	TRBV5-1	TRBJ1-5	CASSEWGSPSNQPQHF	TGCGCCAGCAGCGAATGGGGTTCCCCAAGCAATCAGCCCCAGCATTTT
14	NA	NA	TRBV5-5	TRBJ1-2	CASSLGTAGYGYTF	TGTGCCAGCAGCTTGGGGACCGCGGGCTATGGCTACACCTTC
15	TRBD1	NA	TRBV7-8	TRBJ1-4	CASSLTGSGNEKLFF	TGTGCCAGCTCTCTGACAGGGAGCGGTAATGAAAAACTGTTTTTT
14	NA	NA	TRBV7-9	TRBJ2-2	CASSLSIGVGELFF	TGTGCCAGCAGCTTATCCATAGGGGTCGGGGAGCTGTTTTTT
13	NA	NA	TRBV30	TRBJ1-1	CAWSLRTDTEAFF	TGTGCCTGGAGTCTGCGGACAGACACTGAAGCTTTCTTT
14	NA	NA	TRBV29-1	TRBJ1-3	CSVRTRSSGNTIYF	TGCAGCGTCCGGACTCGGAGCTCTGGAAACACCATATATTTT
15	TRBD1	NA	TRBV9	TRBJ2-5	CASSFQKGGWETQYF	TGTGCCAGCAGCTTCCAAAAAGGGGGCTGGGAGACCCAGTACTTC
14	NA	few	TRBV28	TRBJ1-1	CASISLGTSTEAFF	TGTGCCAGCATAAGTTTAGGGACGAGCACTGAAGCTTTCTTT
13	NA	NA	TRBV28	TRBJ2-7	CASSPLGPYEQYF	TGTGCCAGCAGTCCTCTGGGCCCCTACGAGCAGTACTTC
14	NA	NA	TRBV2	TRBJ1-5	CASSEAESNQPQHF	TGTGCCAGCAGTGAAGCGGAGAGCAATCAGCCCCAGCATTTT
15	NA	once	TRBV9	TRBJ2-2	CASSIRTVNTGELFF	TGTGCCAGCAGCATCCGGACAGTTAACACCGGGGAGCTGTTTTTT
15	NA	few	TRBV7-2	TRBJ1-5	CASSLEGGGNQPQHF	TGTGCCAGCAGCTTAGAAGGGGGTGGCAATCAGCCCCAGCATTTT
15	TRBD1	NA	TRBV30	TRBJ1-2	CAWSPWTGENYGYTF	TGTGCCTGGAGTCCCTGGACAGGGGAAAACTATGGCTACACCTTC
12	NA	few	TRBV7-6	TRBJ1-1	CASSSRRGEAFF	TGTGCCAGCAGCAGTCGTCGCGGTGAAGCTTTCTTT
15	NA	NA	TRBV7-9	TRBJ2-5	CASSLVGRRGETQYF	TGTGCCAGCAGCTTAGTTGGCAGGCGAGGGGAGACCCAGTACTTC
15	TRBD1	NA	TRBV27	TRBJ1-1	CASRPPGQVNTEAFF	TGTGCCAGCCGCCCACCGGGACAGGTGAACACTGAAGCTTTCTTT
15	TRBD1	once	TRBV7-3	TRBJ1-1	CASSLRDRGNTEAFF	TGTGCCAGCAGCTTAAGGGACAGGGGAAACACTGAAGCTTTCTTT
12	NA	few	TRBV5-1	TRBJ2-3	CASSLEADTQYF	TGCGCCAGCAGCTTGGAGGCAGATACGCAGTATTTT
16	NA	NA	TRBV6-6	TRBJ2-1	CASTLRVPARRNEQFF	TGTGCCAGCACCCTCCGAGTTCCAGCGAGGCGGAATGAGCAGTTCTTC
13	TRBD1	few	TRBV4-3	TRBJ2-4	CASSQLDRQIQYF	TGCGCCAGCAGCCAACTGGACAGGCAAATTCAGTACTTC
15	TRBD1	NA	TRBV5-4	TRBJ2-7	CASSSGTVNTYEQYF	TGTGCCAGCAGTTCCGGGACAGTGAACACCTACGAGCAGTACTTC
16	NA	NA	TRBV7-2	TRBJ2-4	CASSGEGARAKNIQYF	TGTGCCAGCAGCGGGGAGGGGGCTAGGGCCAAAAACATTCAGTACTTC
11	NA	NA	TRBV10-1	TRBJ2-7	CASRPRGEQYF	TGCGCCAGCAGACCCAGAGGCGAGCAGTACTTC
17	NA	NA	TRBV5-4	TRBJ2-3	CASSLDFSVTAVNTQYF	TGTGCCAGCAGCTTGGACTTTTCTGTGACCGCGGTAAATACGCAGTATTTT
17	TRBD1	NA	TRBV9	TRBJ1-3	CASSLRGQPYSGNTIYF	TGTGCCAGCAGCTTAAGGGGACAGCCCTACTCTGGAAACACCATATATTTT
15	TRBD1	once	TRBV18	TRBJ1-2	CASSPDLTGTGGYTF	TGTGCCAGCTCACCCGACCTGACCGGGACAGGTGGCTACACCTTC
15	TRBD1	NA	TRBV4-3	TRBJ1-2	CASSPGQGALYGYTF	TGCGCCAGCAGCCCAGGGCAGGGGGCCCTCTATGGCTACACCTTC
14	TRBD1	NA	TRBV11-2	TRBJ2-7	CASSLAGTGHEQYF	TGTGCCAGCAGCTTAGCCGGGACAGGGCACGAGCAGTACTTC
18	NA	NA	TRBV19	TRBJ2-2	CASNDQIGRVGSTGELFF	TGTGCCAGTAACGATCAGATCGGAAGGGTTGGTTCCACCGGGGAGCTGTTTTTT
16	NA	once	TRBV7-9	TRBJ2-2	CASSLAVRTEFGELFF	TGTGCCAGCAGCTTAGCGGTGCGGACTGAGTTCGGGGAGCTGTTTTTT
13	NA	once	TRBV2	TRBJ1-2	CASIATWDYGYTF	TGTGCCAGCATTGCGACCTGGGACTATGGCTACACCTTC
15	NA	NA	TRBV30	TRBJ1-2	CAWTISRRANYGYTF	TGTGCCTGGACTATATCCAGGAGAGCTAACTATGGCTACACCTTC
17	TRBD1	NA	TRBV4-2	TRBJ1-1	CASSQAPTGVPNTEAFF	TGTGCCAGCAGCCAAGCCCCGACAGGGGTTCCGAACACTGAAGCTTTCTTT
17	NA	NA	TRBV4-1	TRBJ1-2	CASSQDFVSRRDYGYTF	TGCGCCAGCAGCCAAGATTTTGTCAGTCGTCGGGACTATGGCTACACCTTC
15	TRBD1	NA	TRBV4-3	TRBJ1-5	CASSQDGTGVQPQHF	TGCGCCAGCAGCCAAGATGGGACAGGGGTCCAGCCCCAGCATTTT
14	NA	NA	TRBV18	TRBJ1-2	CASSPSYPGYGYTF	TGTGCCAGCTCACCATCGTATCCTGGCTATGGCTACACCTTC
14	NA	NA	TRBV6-1	TRBJ2-7	CASTRMAVSYEQYF	TGTGCCAGCACCAGAATGGCCGTTTCCTACGAGCAGTACTTC
17	TRBD2	NA	TRBV5-5	TRBJ2-5	CASSPKRGQEDQETQYF	TGTGCCAGCAGCCCGAAGCGGGGCCAAGAAGACCAAGAGACCCAGTACTTC
12	NA	NA	TRBV14	TRBJ2-3	CASSQVTDTQYF	TGTGCCAGCAGCCAAGTAACAGATACGCAGTATTTT
12	NA	NA	TRBV28	TRBJ1-2	CASSLVGDGYTF	TGTGCCAGCAGTTTAGTAGGTGATGGCTACACCTTC
14	NA	NA	TRBV5-8	TRBJ1-4	CAAPEGLTNEKLFF	TGTGCCGCGCCGGAAGGGTTAACTAATGAAAAACTGTTTTTT
13	NA	NA	TRBV10-2	TRBJ1-1	CASSESGHTEAFF	TGCGCCAGCAGTGAGTCGGGACACACTGAAGCTTTCTTT
15	TRBD1	few	TRBV19	TRBJ2-4	CASRMQGAIATAQYF	TGTGCCAGTAGGATGCAGGGGGCCATCGCCACGGCTCAGTACTTC
14	NA	NA	TRBV7-2	TRBJ1-5	CASSPDGSNQPQHF	TGTGCCAGCAGCCCGGACGGTAGCAATCAGCCCCAGCATTTT
12	NA	few	TRBV10-3	TRBJ1-5	CATSSDNQPQHF	TGTGCCACTTCATCGGATAATCAGCCCCAGCATTTT